One and the same sample provided the 27 T cell receptor beta chains below, sequenced in a study of PD-L1 blockade in urothelial cancer. Sequenced by immunoSEQ multiplex PCR; TCRdb stores in-frame clones only, minus some. Here the sample spans tens of thousands of clones, 88% being singletons. The time point here: peripheral blood 6 weeks after treatment start. Material: PBMCs, obtained around atezolizumab (anti-PD-L1) treatment. Every receptor here comes from a man between 60 and 75 years old with urothelial cancer.

CDR3 sequence (DNA): TGTGCCAGCAGCACTCGGGACAGGGGTAATTCACCCCTCCACTTT. Its protein product is CASSTRDRGNSPLHF. The V call is TRBV9, the J call TRBJ1-6; 10 nucleotides align to TRBD1. With V trimmed by 4 bases and J by 6 bases, 4 bases remained unmatched. The germline gives CDR1 SGDLS, CDR2 YYNGEE. The CDR3 consists of 15 residues.

The chain carries TRBV5-1 and TRBJ2-3; the match to TRBD2 covers 7 bases. The CDR3 has 15 amino acids. J gave up 3 bases and V 4 bases, and 8 bases lay outside the gene matches. Germline CDR1 is SGHRS and CDR2 is YFSETQ. The CDR3 region is CASSHGAGVTDTQYF. CDR3 coding DNA: TGCGCCAGCAGCCACGGGGCGGGGGTAACAGATACGCAGTATTTT. Complete variable domain (other parts from reference TRBV5-1 and TRBJ2-3): KAGVTQTPRYLIKTRGQQVTLSCSPISGHRSVSWYQQTPGQGLQFLFEYFSETQRNKGNFPGRFSGRQFSNSRSEMNVSTLELGDSALYLCASSHGAGVTDTQYFGPGTRLTVL.

The chain combines TRBV6-5 with TRBJ1-2; possibly TRBD1 for D (6 bases). This CDR3 has 13 amino acids. CDR1 and CDR2 (germline): MNHEY, SVGAGI. Trimming pared 5 bases from V and 4 bases from J, leaving 11 bases between. CDR3 sequence: CASSPLGGYGYTF. CDR3 sequence (DNA): TGTGCCAGCAGTCCCCTAGGGGGCTATGGCTACACCTTC.

The V call is TRBV5-1, the J call TRBJ1-2; 9 bases line up with TRBD1. V was pared by 4 bases and J by 8 bases, with 12 bases of the junction left unmatched. This CDR3 is 15 amino acids long. Per germline, CDR1 SGHRS and CDR2 YFSETQ. In nucleotides, the CDR3 is TGCGCCAGCAGCCTAGGCCGGGACAGGGTTACCGGCTACACCTTC. Translation gives CASSLGRDRVTGYTF.

This clone showed up just once. V gene TRBV5-6 combines with J gene TRBJ2-3; no firm D call. The CDR3 contains 15 residues. Germline CDR1 SGHDT, CDR2 YYEEEE. Trimming shortened V by 2 bases and J by 0 bases, and 10 bases separated the two germline ends. The CDR3, as DNA: TGTGCCAGCAGCTTTCGCGCGTATAGCACAGATACGCAGTATTTT. Translation: CASSFRAYSTDTQYF.

The chain recombines TRBV19 with TRBJ1-1, with 9 bases fitting TRBD1. The CDR3 has 13 residues. V lost 8 bases, J lost 6 bases, and 7 bases stayed unmatched. The germline V gene encodes CDR1 LNHDA and CDR2 SQIVND (reference sequence). CDR3 sequence reads: CASAGQGWAEAFF. CDR3 sequence (DNA): TGTGCCAGTGCGGGACAGGGATGGGCTGAAGCTTTCTTT. The entire variable domain, with the rest obtained from reference TRBV19 and TRBJ1-1, is as follows: DGGITQSPKYLFRKEGQNVTLSCEQNLNHDAMYWYRQDPGQGLRLIYYSQIVNDFQKGDIAEGYSVSREKKESFPLTVTSAQKNPTAFYLCASAGQGWAEAFFGQGTRLTVV.

CDR3 DNA: TGTGCCAGCAGCTTAGCGAACAGGGACTACGAGCAGTACTTC. Translated: CASSLANRDYEQYF. This chain links TRBV7-9 with TRBJ2-7, with D tentatively TRBD1 (6 bases). The CDR3 length is 14 residues. Germline CDR1 reads SEHNR; CDR2 reads FQNEAQ (reference sequence). V lost 0 bases to trimming and J lost 3 bases, with 9 bases between them.

In this sample, this clone turned up a few times. This sequence joins TRBV5-8 and TRBJ1-2, with D possibly being TRBD1 (6 bases). V shed 7 bases and J shed 2 bases, with 18 bases lying between them. Germline loops: CDR1 SGHTS, CDR2 YDEGEE. CDR3 length: 15 residues. CDR3 DNA sequence: TGTGCCAGCCGGCTCAAAGGACAGTCAAACTATGGCTACACCTTC. Translated: CASRLKGQSNYGYTF.

The chain employs TRBV7-9 and TRBJ1-2; D ambiguous. Deletions cut 5 bases from V and 5 bases from J, with 18 bases between. Germline V gives CDR1 SEHNR, CDR2 FQNEAQ (reference sequence). The CDR3 spans 15 residues. CDR3 DNA sequence: TGTGCCAGCAGCATCCCGGAGGACGGGGTTTATGGCTACACCTTC. This gives the protein CASSIPEDGVYGYTF.

The chain joins TRBV5-6 to TRBJ2-4, with 13 bases that match TRBD2. Germline loops: CDR1 SGHDT, CDR2 YYEEEE. The length of the CDR3 is 15 residues. The ends lost 3 bases at V and 8 bases at J; junction bases unmatched: 5. This CDR3 reads CASSYTSGRADIQYF. CDR3 nucleotide sequence: TGTGCCAGCAGCTACACTAGCGGGAGGGCCGACATTCAGTACTTC.

V and J are TRBV4-1 and TRBJ1-1; D might be TRBD1 (5 bases). Germline lookup yields CDR1 MGHRA and CDR2 YSYEKL. V lost 1 base and J lost 5, with 17 bases in between. The CDR3 consists of 16 residues. The CDR3 sequence is CASSQGPQGMGTEAFF. The CDR3 coding sequence is TGCGCCAGCAGCCAAGGACCGCAGGGAATGGGGACTGAAGCTTTCTTT.

The chain has TRBV6-1 and TRBJ1-2, with D unresolved. Germline V lookup: CDR1 MNHNS, CDR2 SASEGT. This CDR3 is built from 14 residues. V was shortened by 1 base and J by 4 bases, with 10 bases between the two germline ends. The CDR3 sequence: CASSEGSVVYGYTF. CDR3 bases: TGTGCCAGCAGTGAAGGGTCAGTCGTCTATGGCTACACCTTC.

This chain connects TRBV18 to TRBJ2-2, with unresolved D. CDR1 and CDR2 (germline): KGHSH, LQKENI. V lost 0 bases to trimming and J lost 4 bases, with 6 bases between them. CDR3 size: 14 residues. The CDR3 reads CASSPPVITGELFF. The CDR3 DNA reads TGTGCCAGCTCACCACCTGTCATCACCGGGGAGCTGTTTTTT.

The V gene is TRBV27, the J gene TRBJ2-7; D remains unclear. CDR1 is MNHEY and CDR2 is SMNVEV in the germline V gene (reference sequence). The CDR3 has 13 amino acids. The V end was cut by 9 bases, the J end by 6 bases, with 18 bases between. CDR3 in amino acids: CAREISEPGEQYF. DNA of the CDR3: TGTGCCAGAGAGATATCAGAACCGGGCGAGCAGTACTTC.

Here the CDR3 reads CASRGTGDSQPQHF. The CDR3 DNA reads as TGTGCCAGCAGGGGGACAGGGGATAGCCAGCCCCAGCATTTT. The chain links TRBV25-1 to TRBJ1-5, with TRBD1 matching 10 bases. Germline assignment: CDR1 MGHDK and CDR2 SYGVNS. CDR3 length equals 14 residues. V trimming: 6 bases; J trimming: 7 bases; junction bases outside the gene matches: 6. Full variable domain (outside the CDR3, taken from reference TRBV25-1 and TRBJ1-5): EADIYQTPRYLVIGTGKKITLECSQTMGHDKMYWYQQDPGMELHLIHYSYGVNSTEKGDLSSESTVSRIRTEHFPLTLESARPSHTSQYLCASRGTGDSQPQHFGDGTRLSIL.

The chain carries TRBV2 and TRBJ1-4, with TRBD1 matching over 10 bases. V lost 6 bases to trimming and J lost 3 bases; unmatched junction nucleotides: 7. This CDR3 is built from 16 residues. The germline gives CDR1 SNHLY, CDR2 FYNNEI. The CDR3 reads CASRGQGFGANEKLFF. CDR3 nucleotides: TGTGCCAGCAGGGGACAGGGGTTCGGGGCTAATGAAAAACTGTTTTTT.

The chain carries TRBV18 and TRBJ2-5; unclear D gene. Germline CDR1 reads KGHSH; CDR2 reads LQKENI. This CDR3 has 12 residues. V was pared by 4 bases and J by 3 bases, with 6 bases between. CDR3 loop: CASSREKETQYF. CDR3 DNA: TGTGCCAGCTCACGTGAGAAAGAGACCCAGTACTTC.

V and J are TRBV30 and TRBJ2-7, with 8 bases fitting TRBD1. Trimming took 3 bases from V and 3 from J; bases not matched to a gene: 7. Looked up from germline, CDR1 is GTSNPN and CDR2 is SVGIG (reference sequence). CDR3 length equals 14 residues. The CDR3 spells CAWSRRTGHYEQYF. The CDR3 DNA reads TGTGCCTGGAGCCGGAGGACAGGGCACTACGAGCAGTACTTC.

J is TRBJ2-1 and V is TRBV13, with 7 bases matching TRBD2. Per the germline V gene, CDR1 is PRHDT and CDR2 is FYEKMQ (reference sequence). CDR3 size: 16 residues. Trimming took 5 bases from V and 0 from J; bases not matched to a gene: 7. The chain's CDR3 is CASSPGDYRSYNEQFF. CDR3 DNA: TGTGCCAGCAGCCCCGGGGACTACCGCTCCTACAATGAGCAGTTCTTC.

This clone was found once. This chain connects TRBV6-5 to TRBJ2-1; 11 bases agree with TRBD2. CDR1 is MNHEY and CDR2 is SVGAGI in the germline V gene. This CDR3 has 15 residues. The junction had 5 bases not matched to a gene; V was cut back by 4 bases and J by 6 bases. Here the CDR3 DNA reads TGTGCCAGCAGTTTAGCGGGAGGGTCTGGCAATGAGCAGTTCTTC. Its protein product is CASSLAGGSGNEQFF.

This chain links TRBV4-1 with TRBJ1-2; 7 positions agree with TRBD1. The CDR3 is 17 residues long. Germline trimming cut 2 bases from V and 1 base from J; bases unmatched to any gene: 10. Germline V gene data show CDR1 as MGHRA and CDR2 as YSYEKL. The CDR3 sequence is CASSQSWDSDSNYGYTF. DNA of the CDR3: TGCGCCAGCAGCCAATCTTGGGACAGTGACAGTAACTATGGCTACACCTTC.

This clone has a handful of counts. V is TRBV29-1 and J is TRBJ2-1; possible D gene TRBD2, 5 bases. The CDR3 length is 16 residues. Per the germline V gene, CDR1 is SQVTM and CDR2 is ANQGSEA. V was clipped by 0 bases and J by 4 bases, with 16 bases between them. For the CDR3, the DNA is TGCAGCGTTGAAGATCGAGGGCTATCTATTTACAATGAGCAGTTCTTC. Its protein is CSVEDRGLSIYNEQFF.

The rearrangement uses TRBV6-1 and TRBJ1-2; 7 bases map to TRBD1. J was trimmed by 2 bases and V by 4 bases; bases with no gene match: 4. This CDR3 has 14 amino acids. CDR1 MNHNS and CDR2 SASEGT come from the germline V gene. CDR3 sequence reads: CASSVETGNYGYTF. The CDR3 bases are TGTGCCAGCAGTGTGGAGACAGGGAACTATGGCTACACCTTC.

The chain's CDR3 is CATSRDTGGSVGSYNEQFF. The DNA of the CDR3 is TGTGCCACCAGCAGAGATACGGGGGGGTCTGTAGGTTCCTACAATGAGCAGTTCTTC. This sequence joins TRBV15 and TRBJ2-1, with 8 bases lining up with TRBD2. V lost 0 bases and J lost 1; bases outside the gene matches: 11. CDR3 size: 19 residues. Looked up from germline, CDR1 is LNHNV and CDR2 is YYDKDF (reference sequence).

This rearrangement joins TRBV27 to TRBJ2-7; 9 bases fit TRBD1. The CDR3 loop spans 15 amino acids. Germline V gene lookup returns CDR1 MNHEY and CDR2 SMNVEV (reference sequence). V lost 7 bases to trimming and J lost 2 bases; unmatched junction nucleotides: 9. CDR3 nucleotides: TGTGCCAGCATGCACGGGGGACAGGGCACCTACGAGCAGTACTTC. Its translation: CASMHGGQGTYEQYF.

CDR3 nucleotide sequence: TGTGCCAGCAGCGTAGACCATCCGGGACTACCGATGTTAGTGGGCTCCTACAATGAGCAGTTCTTC. Protein product: CASSVDHPGLPMLVGSYNEQFF. The chain is built from TRBV9 and TRBJ2-1; 7 bases are a match to TRBD2. This CDR3 contains 22 residues. CDR1 SGDLS and CDR2 YYNGEE come from the germline V gene. The J segment lost 0 bases and the V segment lost 0 bases, leaving 21 bases of the junction unmatched. The full variable domain, rest sourced from reference TRBV9 and TRBJ2-1, is DSGVTQTPKHLITATGQRVTLRCSPRSGDLSVYWYQQSLDQGLQFLIQYYNGEERAKGNILERFSAQQFPDLHSELNLSSLELGDSALYFCASSVDHPGLPMLVGSYNEQFFGPGTRLTVL.

The V call is TRBV19, the J call TRBJ2-3; 9 positions match TRBD2. CDR1 and CDR2 from the germline V gene are LNHDA and SQIVND (reference sequence). The J segment lost 5 bases and the V segment lost 3 bases, leaving 9 bases of the junction unmatched. The CDR3 has 16 amino acids. CDR3 protein: CASSILAGGGIDTQYF. The CDR3 DNA is TGTGCCAGTAGTATTTTGGCGGGGGGGGGCATAGATACGCAGTATTTT.